This T cell receptor (beta chain) was captured in a study of blood T cell repertoires in COVID-19. Study-level background: Donors in the United States, Italy and Spain gave samples during acute or convalescent COVID-19. T cells, B-cell-depleted T cells, or PBMCs provided the cDNA or gDNA that served as material.

Per the study methods: Amplifying reference gene primers gave estimates of nucleated cell counts. The protocol was immunoSEQ multiplex PCR, while the TCRdb copy is restricted to in-frame clones and leaves out a portion. The DNA gave D and trimming, while V, J and clone size come from that table. Of around 40,000 clones in the sample, 89% were seen once. The CDR3 is 14 amino acids. Germline V gene sequence: CDR1 MNHEY, CDR2 SMNVEV (reference sequence). Trimming shortened V by 3 bases and J by 9 bases, and 18 bases separated the two germline ends. J is TRBJ2-7 and V is TRBV27, with D perhaps TRBD2 (5 bases). Sequencing was performed on peripheral blood. This TCR derives from a man aged 45-65 years with active COVID-19. In DNA, the CDR3 is TGTGCCAGCAGTTTCCTGGGAGCTCTTGATGGGCAGTACTTC. Translating it yields CASSFLGALDGQYF.